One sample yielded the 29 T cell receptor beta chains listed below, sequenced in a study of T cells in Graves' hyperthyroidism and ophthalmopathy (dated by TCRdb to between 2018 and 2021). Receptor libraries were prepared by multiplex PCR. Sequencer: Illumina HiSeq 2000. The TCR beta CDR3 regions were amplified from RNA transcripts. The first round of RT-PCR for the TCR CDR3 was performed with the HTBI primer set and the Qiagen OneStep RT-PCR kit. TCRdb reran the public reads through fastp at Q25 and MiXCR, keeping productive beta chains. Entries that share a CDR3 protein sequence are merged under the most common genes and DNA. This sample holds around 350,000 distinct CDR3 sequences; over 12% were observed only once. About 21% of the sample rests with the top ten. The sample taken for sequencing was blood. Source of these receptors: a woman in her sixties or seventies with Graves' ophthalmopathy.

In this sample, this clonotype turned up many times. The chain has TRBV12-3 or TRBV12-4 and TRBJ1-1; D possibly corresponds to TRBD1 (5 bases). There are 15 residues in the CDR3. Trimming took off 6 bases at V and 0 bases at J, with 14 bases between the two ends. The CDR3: CASRPQELMNTEAFF. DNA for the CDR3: TGTGCCAGCAGACCACAGGAGCTCATGAACACTGAAGCTTTCTTT.

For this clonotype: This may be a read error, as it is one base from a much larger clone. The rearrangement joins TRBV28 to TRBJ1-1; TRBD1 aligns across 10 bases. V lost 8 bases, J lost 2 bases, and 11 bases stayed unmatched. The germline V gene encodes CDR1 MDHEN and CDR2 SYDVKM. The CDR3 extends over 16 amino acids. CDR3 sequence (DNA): TGTGCCAGCGGCCAATACCGGACAGGGGGAAACACTGAAGCTTTCTTT. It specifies CASGQYRTGGNTEAFF.

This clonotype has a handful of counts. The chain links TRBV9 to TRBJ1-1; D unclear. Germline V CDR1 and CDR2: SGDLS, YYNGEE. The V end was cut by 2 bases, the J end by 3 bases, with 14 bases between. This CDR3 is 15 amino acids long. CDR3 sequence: CASSVGSGPYTEAFF. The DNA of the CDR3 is TGTGCCAGCAGCGTTGGGAGTGGCCCCTACACTGAAGCTTTCTTT.

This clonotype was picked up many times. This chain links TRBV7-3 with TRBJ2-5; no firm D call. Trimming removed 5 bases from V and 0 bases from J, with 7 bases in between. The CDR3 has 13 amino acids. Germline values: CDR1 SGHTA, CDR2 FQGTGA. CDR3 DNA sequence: TGTGCCAGCAGCGTGGGGAACCAAGAGACCCAGTACTTC. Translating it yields CASSVGNQETQYF.

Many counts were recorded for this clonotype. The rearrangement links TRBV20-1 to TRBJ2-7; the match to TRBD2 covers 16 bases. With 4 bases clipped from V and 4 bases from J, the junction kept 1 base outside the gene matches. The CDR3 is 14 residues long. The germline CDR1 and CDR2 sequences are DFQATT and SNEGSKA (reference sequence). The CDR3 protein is CSAMGLAGGYEQYF. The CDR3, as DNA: TGCAGTGCTATGGGACTAGCGGGAGGGTACGAGCAGTACTTC.

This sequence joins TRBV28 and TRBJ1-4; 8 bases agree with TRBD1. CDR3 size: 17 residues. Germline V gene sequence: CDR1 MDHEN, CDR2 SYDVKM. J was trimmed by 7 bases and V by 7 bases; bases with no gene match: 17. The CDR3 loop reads CASTPGGAQGEREKLFF. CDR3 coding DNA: TGTGCCAGCACCCCAGGGGGCGCACAGGGGGAGCGTGAAAAACTGTTTTTT. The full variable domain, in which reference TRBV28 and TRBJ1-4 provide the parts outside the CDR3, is DVKVTQSSRYLVKRTGEKVFLECVQDMDHENMFWYRQDPGLGLRLIYFSYDVKMKEKGDIPEGYSVSREKKERFSLILESASTNQTSMYLCASTPGGAQGEREKLFFGSGTQLSVL.

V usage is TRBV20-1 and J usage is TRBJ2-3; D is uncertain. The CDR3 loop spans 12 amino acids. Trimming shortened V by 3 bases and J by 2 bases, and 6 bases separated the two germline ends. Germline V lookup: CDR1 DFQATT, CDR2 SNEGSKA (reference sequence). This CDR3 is CSASLTTDTQYF. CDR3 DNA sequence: TGCAGTGCTAGTCTTACCACAGATACGCAGTATTTT.

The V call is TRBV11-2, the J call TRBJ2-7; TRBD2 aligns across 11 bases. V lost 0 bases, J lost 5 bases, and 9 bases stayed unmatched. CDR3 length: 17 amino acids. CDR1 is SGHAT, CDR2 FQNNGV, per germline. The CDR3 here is CASSLDGIAGGPHEQYF. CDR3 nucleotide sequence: TGTGCCAGCAGCTTAGATGGGATAGCGGGAGGGCCACACGAGCAGTACTTC.

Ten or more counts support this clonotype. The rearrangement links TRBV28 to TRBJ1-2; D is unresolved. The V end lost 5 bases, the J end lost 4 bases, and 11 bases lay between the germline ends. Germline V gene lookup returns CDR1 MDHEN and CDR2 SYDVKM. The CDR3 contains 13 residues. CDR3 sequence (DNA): TGTGCCAGCAGTCCCCCCCGGGGCTATGGCTACACCTTC. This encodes CASSPPRGYGYTF.

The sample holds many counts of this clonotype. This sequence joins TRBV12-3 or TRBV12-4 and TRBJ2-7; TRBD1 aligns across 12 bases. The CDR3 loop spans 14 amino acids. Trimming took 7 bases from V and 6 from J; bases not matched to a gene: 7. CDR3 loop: CASTAGTGGAEQYF. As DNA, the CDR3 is TGTGCCAGCACCGCCGGGACAGGGGGCGCCGAGCAGTACTTC.

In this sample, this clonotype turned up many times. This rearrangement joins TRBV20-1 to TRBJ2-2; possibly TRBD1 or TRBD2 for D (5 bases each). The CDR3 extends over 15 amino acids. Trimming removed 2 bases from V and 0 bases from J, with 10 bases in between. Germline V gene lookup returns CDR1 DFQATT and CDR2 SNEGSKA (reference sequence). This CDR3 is CSARWGRTNTGELFF. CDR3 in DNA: TGCAGTGCTAGATGGGGACGCACGAACACCGGGGAGCTGTTTTTT.

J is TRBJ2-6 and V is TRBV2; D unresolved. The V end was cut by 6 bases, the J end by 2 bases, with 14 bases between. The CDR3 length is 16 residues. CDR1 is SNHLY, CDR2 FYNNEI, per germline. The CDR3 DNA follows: TGTGCCAGCAGCGCTCCCTTGGCAGCTGGGGCCAACGTCCTGACTTTC. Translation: CASSAPLAAGANVLTF.

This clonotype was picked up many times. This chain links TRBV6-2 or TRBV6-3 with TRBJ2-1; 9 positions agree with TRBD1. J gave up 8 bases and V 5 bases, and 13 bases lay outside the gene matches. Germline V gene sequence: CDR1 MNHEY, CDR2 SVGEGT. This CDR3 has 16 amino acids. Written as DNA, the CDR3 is TGTGCCAGCAGTGACTACAGGGGGCTATCGGCGGATGAGCAGTTCTTC. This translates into CASSDYRGLSADEQFF.

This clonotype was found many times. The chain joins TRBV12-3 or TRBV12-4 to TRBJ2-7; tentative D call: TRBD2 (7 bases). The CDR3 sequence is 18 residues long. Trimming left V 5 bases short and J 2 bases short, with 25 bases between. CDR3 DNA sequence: TGTGCCAGCAGTCCCTTGGGGGGGACACGAGGGGAGACCTACGAGCAGTACTTC. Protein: CASSPLGGTRGETYEQYF.

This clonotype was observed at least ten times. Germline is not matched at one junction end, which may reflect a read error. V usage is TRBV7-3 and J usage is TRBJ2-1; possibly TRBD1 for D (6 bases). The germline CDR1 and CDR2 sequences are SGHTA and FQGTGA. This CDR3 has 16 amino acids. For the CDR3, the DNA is TGTGCCAGCAGCGTAACCCGGGACATGGGCGACAATGAGCAGTTCTTC. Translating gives CASSVTRDMGDNEQFF.

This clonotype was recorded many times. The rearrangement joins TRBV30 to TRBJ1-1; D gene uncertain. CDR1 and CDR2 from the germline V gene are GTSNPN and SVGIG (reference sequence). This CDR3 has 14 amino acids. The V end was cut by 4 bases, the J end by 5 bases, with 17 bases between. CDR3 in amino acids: CAWKWGDPRTEAFF. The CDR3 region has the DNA TGTGCCTGGAAGTGGGGAGACCCGAGGACTGAAGCTTTCTTT.

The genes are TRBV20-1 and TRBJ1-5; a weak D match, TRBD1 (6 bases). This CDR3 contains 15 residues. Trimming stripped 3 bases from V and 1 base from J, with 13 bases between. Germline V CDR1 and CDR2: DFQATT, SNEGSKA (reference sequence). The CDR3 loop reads CSASAQGRSNQPQHF. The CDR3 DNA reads TGCAGTGCTAGCGCACAGGGAAGAAGCAATCAGCCCCAGCATTTT.

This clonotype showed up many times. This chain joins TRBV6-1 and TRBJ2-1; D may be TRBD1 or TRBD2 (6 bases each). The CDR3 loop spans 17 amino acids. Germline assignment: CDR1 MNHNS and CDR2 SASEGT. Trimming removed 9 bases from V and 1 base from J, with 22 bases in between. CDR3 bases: TGTGCCAGTTGGGCTTACGGGGGCGCTCAGTCCTACAATGAGCAGTTCTTC. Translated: CASWAYGGAQSYNEQFF.

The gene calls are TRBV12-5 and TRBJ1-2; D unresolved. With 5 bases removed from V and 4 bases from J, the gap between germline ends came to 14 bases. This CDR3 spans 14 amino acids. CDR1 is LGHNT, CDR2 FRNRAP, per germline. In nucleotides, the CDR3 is TGTGCTAGTGGTCTAACGGACGGGCGCTATGGCTACACCTTC. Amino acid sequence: CASGLTDGRYGYTF.

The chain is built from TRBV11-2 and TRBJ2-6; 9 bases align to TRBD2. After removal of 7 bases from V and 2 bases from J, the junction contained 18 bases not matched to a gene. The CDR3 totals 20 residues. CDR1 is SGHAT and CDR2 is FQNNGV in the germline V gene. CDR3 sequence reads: CASKPSPQRGAPAGANVLTF. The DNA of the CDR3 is TGTGCCAGCAAGCCGTCCCCCCAGCGGGGGGCGCCCGCTGGGGCCAACGTCCTGACTTTC.

CDR3 DNA sequence: TGTGCCAGCAGTTACGAGGGGGGTACGCAGTATTTT. Amino acid sequence: CASSYEGGTQYF. V and J are TRBV6-5 and TRBJ2-3; possibly TRBD1 or TRBD2 for D (6 bases each). The CDR3 is made up of 12 amino acids. Trimming shortened V by 2 bases and J by 8 bases, and 8 bases separated the two germline ends. In germline, CDR1 is MNHEY, CDR2 SVGAGI.

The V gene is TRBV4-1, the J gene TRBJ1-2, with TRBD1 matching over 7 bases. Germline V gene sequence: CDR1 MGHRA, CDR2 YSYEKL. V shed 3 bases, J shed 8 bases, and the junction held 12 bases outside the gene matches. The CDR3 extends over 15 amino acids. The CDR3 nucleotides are TGCGCCAGCAGCCACCCCCCTCGGACAGGAGAGGGCTACACCTTC. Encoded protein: CASSHPPRTGEGYTF.

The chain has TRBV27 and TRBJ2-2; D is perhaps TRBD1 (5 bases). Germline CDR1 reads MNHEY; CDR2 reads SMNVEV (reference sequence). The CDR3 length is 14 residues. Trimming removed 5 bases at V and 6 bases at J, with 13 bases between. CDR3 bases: TGTGCCAGCAGTAATAAAGGGGCGGCCGGGGAGCTGTTTTTT. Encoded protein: CASSNKGAAGELFF.

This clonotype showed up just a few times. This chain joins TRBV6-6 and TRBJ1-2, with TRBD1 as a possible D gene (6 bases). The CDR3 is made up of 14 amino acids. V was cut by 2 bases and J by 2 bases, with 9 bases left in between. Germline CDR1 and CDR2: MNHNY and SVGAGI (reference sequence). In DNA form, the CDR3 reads TGTGCCAGCAGTTACCAAAGGGGGAACTATGGCTACACCTTC. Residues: CASSYQRGNYGYTF.

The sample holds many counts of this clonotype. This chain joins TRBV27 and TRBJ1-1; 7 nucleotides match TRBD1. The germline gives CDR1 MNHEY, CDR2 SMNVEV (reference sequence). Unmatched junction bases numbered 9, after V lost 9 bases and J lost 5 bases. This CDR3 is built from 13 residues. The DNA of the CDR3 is TGTGCCAGAGAAATCAGGGGGAGAACTGAAGCTTTCTTT. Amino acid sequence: CAREIRGRTEAFF.

CDR3 DNA: TGCGCCAGCAGCTTGGGATCGCGGGACCACCTAGGGACCCAGTACTTC. This codes for CASSLGSRDHLGTQYF. The chain uses TRBV5-1 and TRBJ2-5; a weak D match, TRBD2 (6 bases). CDR1 SGHRS and CDR2 YFSETQ come from the germline V gene. Trimming took 0 bases from V and 7 from J, leaving 19 bases between them. The CDR3 length is 16 residues.

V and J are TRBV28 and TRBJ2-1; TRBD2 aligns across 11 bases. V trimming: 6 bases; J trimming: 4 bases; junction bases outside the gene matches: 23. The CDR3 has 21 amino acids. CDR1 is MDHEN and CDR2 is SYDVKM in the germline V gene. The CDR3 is CASSQDLGSGRGTPQYNEQFF. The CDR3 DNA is TGTGCCAGCAGCCAAGATCTAGGTAGCGGGAGGGGTACCCCTCAGTACAATGAGCAGTTCTTC.

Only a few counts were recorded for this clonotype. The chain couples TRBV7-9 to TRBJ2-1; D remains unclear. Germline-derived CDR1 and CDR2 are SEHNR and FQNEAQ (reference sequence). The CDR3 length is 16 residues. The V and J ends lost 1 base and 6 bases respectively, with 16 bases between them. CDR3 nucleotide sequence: TGTGCCAGCAGCTTAGGGGGATCACAAGGAGCCAATGAGCAGTTCTTC. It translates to CASSLGGSQGANEQFF.

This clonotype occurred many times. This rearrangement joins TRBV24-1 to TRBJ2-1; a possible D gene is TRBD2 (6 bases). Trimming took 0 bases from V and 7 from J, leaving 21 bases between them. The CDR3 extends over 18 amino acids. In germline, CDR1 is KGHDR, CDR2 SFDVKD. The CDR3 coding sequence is TGTGCCACCAGTGATTTGCTAAGACCGGGGGACCGGGTGAATGAGCAGTTCTTC. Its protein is CATSDLLRPGDRVNEQFF.